These 8 T cell receptor beta chains originate from one sample sequenced in a study of PD-L1 blockade in urothelial cancer (dated by TCRdb to between 2016 and 2019). What the time point label conveys for this sample: peripheral blood 6 weeks after treatment start. The method was the immunoSEQ multiplex PCR assay. TCRdb limited this immuneACCESS table to in-frame rearrangements with V and J called. A share of clones is missing; checked studies link under half to unresolved V genes, and the rest is unexplained. The sample table records approximately 50,000 clones; roughly 91% of these occur just once. The ten largest clones add up to under 2.5% of the sample. Sample: PBMCs, taken around atezolizumab (anti-PD-L1) treatment. These TCRs come from a man aged 55-75 years with urothelial cancer.

The chain links TRBV5-8 to TRBJ2-7; a weak D match, TRBD1 (5 bases). The CDR3 covers 13 residues. V was trimmed by 4 bases and J by 6 bases, leaving 14 bases between them. Germline V gives CDR1 SGHTS, CDR2 YDEGEE. The CDR3 sequence: CASSPGSTGEQYF. In DNA form, the CDR3 reads TGTGCCAGCAGCCCGGGTTCAACAGGCGAGCAGTACTTC.

The genes are TRBV5-1 and TRBJ2-7; D remains ambiguous. With 4 bases removed from V and 1 base from J, the gap between germline ends came to 6 bases. Looked up from germline, CDR1 is SGHRS and CDR2 is YFSETQ. The CDR3 covers 12 residues. The CDR3 is CASSQNSYEQYF. In nucleotides, the CDR3 is TGCGCCAGCAGCCAGAATTCCTACGAGCAGTACTTC.

This clone was seen just once. The V call is TRBV5-1, the J call TRBJ2-1, with 11 bases lining up with TRBD2. The CDR3 length is 16 residues. Germline lookup yields CDR1 SGHRS and CDR2 YFSETQ. Trimming took 2 bases from V and 3 from J; bases not matched to a gene: 4. CDR3 in DNA: TGCGCCAGCAGCTTACTAGCGGGAGTAGTCTACAATGAGCAGTTCTTC. This translates into CASSLLAGVVYNEQFF.

V and J are TRBV2 and TRBJ2-3; the match to TRBD2 covers 12 bases. CDR1 SNHLY and CDR2 FYNNEI come from the germline V gene. This CDR3 has 15 amino acids. With 4 bases clipped from V and 2 bases from J, the junction kept 1 base outside the gene matches. CDR3 nucleotide sequence: TGTGCCAGCAGTGGACTAGCGGGGGACACAGATACGCAGTATTTT. It specifies CASSGLAGDTDTQYF.

This rearrangement joins TRBV7-9 to TRBJ1-4; D remains ambiguous. CDR1 and CDR2 from the germline V gene are SEHNR and FQNEAQ (reference sequence). The CDR3 is 18 amino acids. Trimming took off 7 bases at V and 6 bases at J, with 27 bases between the two ends. The CDR3 DNA is TGTGCCAGCACCCAGAATGGAGGTGGATCGGGTTTGGATGAAAAACTGTTTTTT. This translates into CASTQNGGGSGLDEKLFF.

J is TRBJ2-1 and V is TRBV28; TRBD1 aligns across 10 bases. CDR1 and CDR2 (germline): MDHEN, SYDVKM. V shed 0 bases and J 6 bases; nucleotides not matched to a gene: 2. CDR3 length equals 15 residues. CDR3: CASSLWGTGANEQFF. The CDR3, as DNA: TGTGCCAGCAGTTTATGGGGGACAGGGGCCAATGAGCAGTTCTTC.

The rearrangement links TRBV5-6 to TRBJ2-7; a possible D gene is TRBD2 (6 bases). The V gene's germline CDR1 is SGHDT and CDR2 YYEEEE. V was trimmed by 4 bases and J by 2 bases, leaving 13 bases between them. The CDR3 length is 14 residues. Here the CDR3 reads CASSPRGSTYEQYF. The CDR3 DNA reads as TGTGCCAGCAGCCCTCGGGGGTCAACCTACGAGCAGTACTTC.

The chain carries TRBV11-3 and TRBJ1-1; tentative D call: TRBD1 (6 bases). This CDR3 has 15 amino acids. Germline assignment: CDR1 SGHNT and CDR2 YENEEA. V gave up 1 base and J gave up 2 bases, with 11 bases separating them. CDR3 protein: CASSLGSRGNTEAFF. CDR3 nucleotide sequence: TGTGCCAGCAGCTTAGGGTCCAGGGGAAACACTGAAGCTTTCTTT.